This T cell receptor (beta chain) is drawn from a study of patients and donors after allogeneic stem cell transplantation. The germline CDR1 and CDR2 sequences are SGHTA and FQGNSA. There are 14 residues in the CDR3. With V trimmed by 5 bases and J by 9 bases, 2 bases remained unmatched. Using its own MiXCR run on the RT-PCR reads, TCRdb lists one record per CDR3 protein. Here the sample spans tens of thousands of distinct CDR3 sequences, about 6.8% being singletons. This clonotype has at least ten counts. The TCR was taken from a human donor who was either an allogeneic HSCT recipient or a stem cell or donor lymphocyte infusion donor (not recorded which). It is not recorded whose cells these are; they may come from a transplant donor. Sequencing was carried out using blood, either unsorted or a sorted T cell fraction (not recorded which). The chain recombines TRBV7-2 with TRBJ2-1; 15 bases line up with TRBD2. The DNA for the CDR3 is TGTGCCAGCAGCCCGGGACTAGCGGGAGGTGAGCAGTTCTTC. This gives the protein CASSPGLAGGEQFF.